This TCR beta chain stems from a study of blood T cell repertoires in COVID-19. Germline V gene lookup returns CDR1 SGHRS and CDR2 YFSETQ. The ends lost 4 bases at V and 6 bases at J; junction bases unmatched: 5. The CDR3 has 14 residues. What the recovered Cohort 3 donors had was two negative PCRs, clearance, or symptom resolution. In the authors' methods: Amplification of reference gene primers was used by the study to estimate nucleated cell counts. This table comes from immunoSEQ multiplex PCR, and its TCRdb copy is limited to in-frame clones, with some not included. That table gives V, J and clone size, and the DNA gave D and trimming. The sample yields fewer than 450,000 clones, 88% seen once.

Input material: PBMCs or T cells enriched from blood (not recorded which). V and J are TRBV5-1 and TRBJ1-2, with TRBD1 identical over 11 bases. The origin of this receptor is a woman between 18 and 29 years old who had recovered from COVID-19. The CDR3 is CASSGTGGKDGYTF. The CDR3 bases are TGCGCCAGCAGCGGGACAGGGGGAAAAGATGGCTACACCTTC.